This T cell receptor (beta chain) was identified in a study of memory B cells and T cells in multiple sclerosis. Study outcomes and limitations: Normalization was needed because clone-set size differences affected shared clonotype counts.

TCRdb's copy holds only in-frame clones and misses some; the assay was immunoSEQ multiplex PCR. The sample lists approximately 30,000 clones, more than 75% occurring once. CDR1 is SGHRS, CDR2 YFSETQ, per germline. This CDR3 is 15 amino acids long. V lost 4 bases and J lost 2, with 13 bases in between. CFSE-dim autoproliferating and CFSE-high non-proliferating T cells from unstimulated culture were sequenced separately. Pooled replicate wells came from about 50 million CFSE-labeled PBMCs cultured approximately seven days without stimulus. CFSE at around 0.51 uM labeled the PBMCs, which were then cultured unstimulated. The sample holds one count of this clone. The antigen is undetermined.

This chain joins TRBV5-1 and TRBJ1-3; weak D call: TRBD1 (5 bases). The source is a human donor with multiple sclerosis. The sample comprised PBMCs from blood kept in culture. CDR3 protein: CASSRGGYPGNTIYF. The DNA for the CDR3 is TGCGCCAGCAGCCGTGGGGGTTATCCTGGAAACACCATATATTTT.